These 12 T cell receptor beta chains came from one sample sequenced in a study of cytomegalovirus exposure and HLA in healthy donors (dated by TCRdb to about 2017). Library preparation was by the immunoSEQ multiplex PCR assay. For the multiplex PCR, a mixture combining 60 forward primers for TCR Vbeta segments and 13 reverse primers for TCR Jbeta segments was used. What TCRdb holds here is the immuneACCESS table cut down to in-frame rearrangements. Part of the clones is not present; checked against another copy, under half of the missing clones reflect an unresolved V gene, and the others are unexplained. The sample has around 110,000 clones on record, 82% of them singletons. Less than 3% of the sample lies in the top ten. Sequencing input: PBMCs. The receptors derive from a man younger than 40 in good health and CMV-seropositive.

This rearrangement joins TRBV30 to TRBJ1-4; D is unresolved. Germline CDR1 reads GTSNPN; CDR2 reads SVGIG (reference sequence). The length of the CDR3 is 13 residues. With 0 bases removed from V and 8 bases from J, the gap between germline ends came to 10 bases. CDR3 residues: CAWSVSAQEKLFF. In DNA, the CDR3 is TGTGCCTGGAGTGTGTCAGCGCAGGAAAAACTGTTTTTT.

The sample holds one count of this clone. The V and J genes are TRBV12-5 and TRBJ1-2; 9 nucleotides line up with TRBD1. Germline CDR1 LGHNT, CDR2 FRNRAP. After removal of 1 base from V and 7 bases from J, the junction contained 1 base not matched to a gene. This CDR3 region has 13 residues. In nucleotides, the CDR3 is TGTGCTAGTGGTTTGGCGACAGGGGGTGGCTACACCTTC. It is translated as CASGLATGGGYTF.

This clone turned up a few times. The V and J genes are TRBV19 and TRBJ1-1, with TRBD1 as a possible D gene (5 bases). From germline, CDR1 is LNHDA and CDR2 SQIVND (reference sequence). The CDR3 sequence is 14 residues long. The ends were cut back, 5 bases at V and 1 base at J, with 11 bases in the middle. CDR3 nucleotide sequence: TGTGCCAGTAGTTCACAGGTAACGAACACTGAAGCTTTCTTT. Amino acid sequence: CASSSQVTNTEAFF.

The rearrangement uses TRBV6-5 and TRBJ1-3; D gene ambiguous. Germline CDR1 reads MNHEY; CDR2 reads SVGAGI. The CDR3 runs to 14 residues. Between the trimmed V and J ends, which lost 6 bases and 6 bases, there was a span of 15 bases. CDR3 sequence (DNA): TGTGCCAGCAGCGGAGGGATCGCGCTAAACACCATATATTTT. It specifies CASSGGIALNTIYF.

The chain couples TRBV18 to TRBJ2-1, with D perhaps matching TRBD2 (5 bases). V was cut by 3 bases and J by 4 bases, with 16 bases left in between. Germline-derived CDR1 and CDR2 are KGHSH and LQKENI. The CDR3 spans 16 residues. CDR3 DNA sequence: TGTGCCAGCTCACCCCCGACTAATTTTATGTACAATGAGCAGTTCTTC. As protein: CASSPPTNFMYNEQFF.

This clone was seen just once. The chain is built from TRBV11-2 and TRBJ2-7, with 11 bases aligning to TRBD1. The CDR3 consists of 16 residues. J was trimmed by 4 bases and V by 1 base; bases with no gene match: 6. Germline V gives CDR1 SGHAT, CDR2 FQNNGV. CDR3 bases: TGTGCCAGCAGCTTAGCAATTGGACAGGGGGCGTACGAGCAGTACTTC. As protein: CASSLAIGQGAYEQYF.

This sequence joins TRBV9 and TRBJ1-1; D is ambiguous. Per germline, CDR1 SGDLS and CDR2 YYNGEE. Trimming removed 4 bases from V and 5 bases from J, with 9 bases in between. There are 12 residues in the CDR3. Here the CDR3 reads CASSPGATEAFF. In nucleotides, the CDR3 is TGTGCCAGCAGCCCGGGAGCTACTGAAGCTTTCTTT.

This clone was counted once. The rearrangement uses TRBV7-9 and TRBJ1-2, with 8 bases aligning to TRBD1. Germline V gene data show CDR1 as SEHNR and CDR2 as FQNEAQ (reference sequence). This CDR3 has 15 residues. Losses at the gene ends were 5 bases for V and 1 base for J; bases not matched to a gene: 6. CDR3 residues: CASSNDRGRNYGYTF. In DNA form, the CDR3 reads TGTGCCAGCAGCAACGACAGGGGACGTAACTATGGCTACACCTTC.

CDR3 DNA: TGTGCCAGCAGCCGAGAGGGCGGGCGGGTCTACGAGCAGTACTTC. Its translation: CASSREGGRVYEQYF. This rearrangement joins TRBV7-8 to TRBJ2-7; D is perhaps TRBD2 (5 bases). Germline CDR1 reads SGHVS; CDR2 reads FQNEAQ. The CDR3 has 15 residues. V was pared by 5 bases and J by 3 bases, with 17 bases between.

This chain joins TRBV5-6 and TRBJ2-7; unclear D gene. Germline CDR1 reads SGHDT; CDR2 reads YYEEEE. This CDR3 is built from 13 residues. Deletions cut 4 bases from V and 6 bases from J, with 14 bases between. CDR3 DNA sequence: TGTGCCAGCAGCACCCTCAGTTCGCCCGAGCAGTACTTC. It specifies CASSTLSSPEQYF.

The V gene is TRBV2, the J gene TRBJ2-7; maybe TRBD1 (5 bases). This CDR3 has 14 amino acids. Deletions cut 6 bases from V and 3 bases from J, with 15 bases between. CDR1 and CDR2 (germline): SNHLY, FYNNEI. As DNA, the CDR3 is TGTGCCAGCAGGCAAGAGGCAGGGAACTACGAGCAGTACTTC. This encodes CASRQEAGNYEQYF.

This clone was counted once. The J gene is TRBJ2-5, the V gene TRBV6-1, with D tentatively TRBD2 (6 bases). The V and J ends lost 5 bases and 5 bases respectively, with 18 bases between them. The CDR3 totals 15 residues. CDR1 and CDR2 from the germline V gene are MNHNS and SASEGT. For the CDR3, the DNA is TGTGCCAGCAGTTCGCCGAGGGGAGGTGGTGAGACCCAGTACTTC. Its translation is CASSSPRGGGETQYF.